A selection of T cell receptor beta chains follows, all from one sample in a study of OX40 agonist ivuxolimab in advanced cancers. Sequencing used immunoSEQ multiplex PCR; TCRdb keeps in-frame clones, though not all of them. The sample consists of 95,000 to 110,000 clones, approximately 90% of them appearing once. The input for sequencing was CD4+ or CD8+ T cells sorted from blood, taken in a trial of the OX40 agonist ivuxolimab. The receptors originated from an adult with an advanced solid tumor such as melanoma, head and neck, liver or kidney cancer. CDR3s include the opening cysteine and the closing phenylalanine or tryptophan. The order of the fields is V gene, clone size, D gene, J gene, CDR3 DNA, CDR3 protein. A D gene is named only where the DNA matches it firmly. Only part of the rows carry a size: once, few, many, or a class if the clone is expanded.

>TRBV19|NA|TRBD1|TRBJ1-5
TGTGCCAGTAGTATAGAGGGACAGGTCAATCAGCCCCAGCATTTT
CASSIEGQVNQPQHF
>TRBV28|NA|NA|TRBJ2-7
TGTGCCAGCAGCCCTACTAGCCGGGACGAGCAGTACTTC
CASSPTSRDEQYF
>TRBV6-5|NA|NA|TRBJ1-2
TGTGCCAGCAGTTACTCTGGGTACTATGGCTACACCTTC
CASSYSGYYGYTF
>TRBV21-1|NA|NA|TRBJ1-5
TGTGCCAGCAGCGGCCCAGGGGATGACAGCAATCAGCCCCAGCATTTT
CASSGPGDDSNQPQHF
>TRBV14|NA|TRBD2|TRBJ2-1
TGTGCCAGCAGCCAAGGAAGCGGGAGTATCTACAATGAGCAGTTCTTC
CASSQGSGSIYNEQFF
>TRBV6-5|NA|TRBD1|TRBJ2-2
TGTGCCAGCAGAAAGACAGGGTTGACCTCCGGGGAGCTGTTTTTT
CASRKTGLTSGELFF
>TRBV5-6|NA|NA|TRBJ1-1
TGTGCCAGCAGCTTGGCCGGGAAGAACACTGAAGCTTTCTTT
CASSLAGKNTEAFF
>TRBV7-2|NA|TRBD2|TRBJ2-1
TGTGCCAGCAGCTCTCCGGGGCTAGCGGGAGAGAGAGAGCAGTTCTTC
CASSSPGLAGEREQFF
>TRBV7-2|few|NA|TRBJ1-1
TGTGCCAGCAGCTTAGCGGTAGGCCCCATGAACACTGAAGCTTTCTTT
CASSLAVGPMNTEAFF
>TRBV7-3|NA|NA|TRBJ1-3
TGTGCCAGCAGCTTAACGGTGGCCCCTTTCTCTGGAAACACCATATATTTT
CASSLTVAPFSGNTIYF
>TRBV7-3|NA|TRBD1|TRBJ1-3
TGTGCCAGCAGCCGAGCACCAGGGGGGGAAGGAAACACCATATATTTT
CASSRAPGGEGNTIYF
>TRBV10-3|NA|NA|TRBJ1-4
TGTGCCATCCGGGGGGAGTCGGCATCCCATGAAAAACTGTTTTTT
CAIRGESASHEKLFF
>TRBV20-1|NA|NA|TRBJ1-2
TGCAGTGCCGAACAACACTATGGCTACACCTTC
CSAEQHYGYTF
>TRBV28|NA|TRBD1|TRBJ2-3
TGTGCCAGCAGTTTACACGACAGGGGAAGTCCGCAGTATTTT
CASSLHDRGSPQYF
>TRBV15|NA|NA|TRBJ1-4
TGTGCCACCAGCCTTCGGGTCGATGAAAAACTGTTTTTT
CATSLRVDEKLFF
>TRBV7-3|NA|TRBD1|TRBJ1-1
TGTGCCAGCAGGCCAGGGGGGAGCGGTGAAGCTTTCTTT
CASRPGGSGEAFF
>TRBV18|NA|NA|TRBJ2-1
TGTGCCAGCTCAAATACAGGTTTCCTGAGCTCCTACAATGAGCAGTTCTTC
CASSNTGFLSSYNEQFF
>TRBV7-2|NA|TRBD2|TRBJ2-7
TGTGCCAGCAGCTCAAGTGGACAAAGCGGGAGGGCGGGGGAGCAGTACTTC
CASSSSGQSGRAGEQYF
>TRBV7-2|once|TRBD2|TRBJ2-3
TGTGCCAGCAGCCTTAGCGGGGGCACAGATACGCAGTATTTT
CASSLSGGTDTQYF
>TRBV10-3|NA|TRBD2|TRBJ2-1
TGTGCCATCAGTGAGTCGAACGGTATAGCGGGTGATGAGCAGTTCTTC
CAISESNGIAGDEQFF
>TRBV6-5|NA|NA|TRBJ2-1
TGTGCCAGCAGAAATAGAGACAGGGCGGGATTCTTC
CASRNRDRAGFF
>TRBV5-1|NA|TRBD1|TRBJ2-2
TGCGCCAGCAGCCCACTAAACAGGGGGCAGATCACCGGGGAGCTGTTTTTT
CASSPLNRGQITGELFF
>TRBV18|NA|TRBD2|TRBJ2-7
TGTGCCAGCTCTCAACTAGCGGCCAGGAGCTCCTACGAGCAGTACTTC
CASSQLAARSSYEQYF
>TRBV5-4|NA|TRBD1|TRBJ2-2
TGTGCCAGCAGCTGGGAACAGGGGGCGAACACCGGGGAGCTGTTTTTT
CASSWEQGANTGELFF
>TRBV7-8|NA|NA|TRBJ1-2
TGTGCCAGCAGCGTAGGAGGGGGTAACTATGGCTACACCTTC
CASSVGGGNYGYTF
>TRBV5-4|once|TRBD1|TRBJ1-1
TGTGCCAGCAGCTCGGGACAGGCAAGGGGGATGAACACTGAAGCTTTCTTT
CASSSGQARGMNTEAFF
>TRBV30|once|NA|TRBJ2-1
TGTGCCTGGAGCTGGGGAGCCTACAATGAGCAGTTCTTC
CAWSWGAYNEQFF
>TRBV6-5|NA|TRBD2|TRBJ2-5
TGTGCCAGCAGTTACTCGAGACTAGCGGGAAGGGAGACCCAGTACTTC
CASSYSRLAGRETQYF
>TRBV7-6|NA|NA|TRBJ1-1
TGTGCCAGCAGCTTAGCCGGGGGGATCACTGAAGCTTTCTTT
CASSLAGGITEAFF
>TRBV7-9|NA|TRBD1|TRBJ1-2
TGTGCCAGCAGCCCAGCAACAGGGGCCGGCTACACCTTC
CASSPATGAGYTF
>TRBV19|NA|NA|TRBJ1-1
TGTGCCAGTACCCCCCTCAAGGGGAAGAACACTGAAGCTTTCTTT
CASTPLKGKNTEAFF
>TRBV9|NA|TRBD2|TRBJ2-1
TGTGCCAGCAGCGTAACACCGGGACTAGCGGGAGGGCCGTTTGAGCAGTTCTTC
CASSVTPGLAGGPFEQFF
>TRBV27|few|NA|TRBJ1-1
TGTGCCAGCAGTTTTTTAGGCGAAGCTTTCTTT
CASSFLGEAFF
>TRBV5-1|NA|NA|TRBJ2-5
TGCGCCAGCAGCGACCGGGACCGCACCGGGACCCAGTACTTC
CASSDRDRTGTQYF
>TRBV5-1|NA|TRBD1|TRBJ1-1
TGCGCCAGCAGCTTGGTGGGACAGGGAATATTGGCGAACACTGAAGCTTTCTTT
CASSLVGQGILANTEAFF
>TRBV5-1|NA|NA|TRBJ2-1
TGCGCCAGCAGCTTGGGGGGCCGGGGGTTTACGGATGAGCAGTTCTTC
CASSLGGRGFTDEQFF
>TRBV5-1|few|NA|TRBJ1-4
TGCGCCAGCAGCTTGGGAGCCTCGGGGGGAAATGAAAAACTGTTTTTT
CASSLGASGGNEKLFF
>TRBV28|NA|TRBD2|TRBJ2-1
TGTGCCAGCAGTTCACCGGGACTAGCGGGAAGCTCCTACAATGAGCAGTTCTTC
CASSSPGLAGSSYNEQFF
>TRBV28|NA|NA|TRBJ2-7
TGTGCCAGCAGCCCTCCCATTGGGGGGCGATTTAACCACGAGCAGTACTTC
CASSPPIGGRFNHEQYF
>TRBV25-1|NA|NA|TRBJ1-2
TGTGCCAGCAGTGAGGGACAACTCACCCTCTATGGCTACACCTTC
CASSEGQLTLYGYTF
>TRBV7-9|NA|NA|TRBJ2-7
TGTGCCAGCAGCTTACGGGGGAATGTGTACGAGCAGTACTTC
CASSLRGNVYEQYF
>TRBV5-6|few|TRBD1|TRBJ2-7
TGTGCCAGCAGCTTCGGGACAGGGGGATACGAGCAGTACTTC
CASSFGTGGYEQYF